This is a list of T cell receptor beta chains from one sample in a study of PD-L1 blockade in urothelial cancer. Clones were read by immunoSEQ multiplex PCR, and TCRdb kept only the in-frame ones, dropping some. The sample lists fewer than 75,000 clones, 80% to 90% occurring once. The input for sequencing was PBMCs, taken around atezolizumab (anti-PD-L1) treatment. These receptors were collected from a man aged 65-85 years with urothelial cancer. Each CDR3 is given with its conserved first and last residue. D genes are given only for firm matches. Size tells how often a clone was seen (once, few, many) or the class of an expanded clone, and some rows leave it out.

abundance: NA
d_gene: NA
j_gene: TRBJ2-7
v_gene: TRBV9
CDR3aa: CASSVLPSYEQYF
CDR3nt: TGTGCCAGCAGCGTGTTGCCCAGCTACGAGCAGTACTTC

abundance: NA
d_gene: NA
j_gene: TRBJ1-2
v_gene: TRBV2
CDR3aa: CASSEALRRGGYTF
CDR3nt: TGTGCCAGCAGTGAAGCGCTTCGACGGGGTGGCTACACCTTC

abundance: once
d_gene: TRBD2
j_gene: TRBJ2-2
v_gene: TRBV4-2
CDR3aa: CASSHLTEGLAGGPYTGELFF
CDR3nt: TGTGCCAGCAGCCACCTAACCGAGGGACTAGCGGGAGGGCCGTACACCGGGGAGCTGTTTTTT

abundance: NA
d_gene: NA
j_gene: TRBJ1-5
v_gene: TRBV28
CDR3aa: CASVFWRGNQPQHF
CDR3nt: TGTGCCAGCGTTTTCTGGCGGGGCAATCAGCCCCAGCATTTT

abundance: NA
d_gene: NA
j_gene: TRBJ1-1
v_gene: TRBV29-1
CDR3aa: CSVKRVLNTEAFF
CDR3nt: TGCAGCGTCAAGAGGGTTTTAAACACTGAAGCTTTCTTT

abundance: NA
d_gene: NA
j_gene: TRBJ1-5
v_gene: TRBV19
CDR3aa: CASSIGAGISNQPQHF
CDR3nt: TGTGCCAGTAGTATTGGGGCAGGGATAAGCAATCAGCCCCAGCATTTT

abundance: once
d_gene: NA
j_gene: TRBJ1-5
v_gene: TRBV28
CDR3aa: CASSSMTELYQPQHF
CDR3nt: TGTGCCAGCAGTTCCATGACAGAGCTATATCAGCCCCAGCATTTT

abundance: NA
d_gene: TRBD2
j_gene: TRBJ2-4
v_gene: TRBV19
CDR3aa: CASAGEAKNIQYF
CDR3nt: TGTGCCAGTGCGGGGGAAGCCAAAAACATTCAGTACTTC

abundance: NA
d_gene: NA
j_gene: TRBJ1-1
v_gene: TRBV15
CDR3aa: CATSRSGPSPEAFF
CDR3nt: TGTGCCACCAGCAGATCAGGGCCCTCTCCTGAAGCTTTCTTT

abundance: NA
d_gene: TRBD2
j_gene: TRBJ2-7
v_gene: TRBV7-9
CDR3aa: CASSLMGTMNEQYF
CDR3nt: TGTGCCAGCAGCTTGATGGGGACTATGAACGAGCAGTACTTC

abundance: NA
d_gene: NA
j_gene: TRBJ1-1
v_gene: TRBV7-3
CDR3aa: CASSLLSDTEAFF
CDR3nt: TGTGCCAGCAGCTTACTTAGTGACACTGAAGCTTTCTTT

abundance: NA
d_gene: TRBD1
j_gene: TRBJ2-7
v_gene: TRBV19
CDR3aa: CASSPQTGVNEQYF
CDR3nt: TGTGCCAGTAGTCCTCAGACAGGGGTCAACGAGCAGTACTTC

abundance: NA
d_gene: TRBD1
j_gene: TRBJ2-7
v_gene: TRBV7-8
CDR3aa: CASSLGFGDRENEQYF
CDR3nt: TGTGCCAGCAGCTTAGGTTTTGGGGACAGGGAAAACGAGCAGTACTTC

abundance: NA
d_gene: NA
j_gene: TRBJ1-4
v_gene: TRBV5-4
CDR3aa: CASSLPDGGSGEKLFF
CDR3nt: TGTGCCAGCAGCTTGCCGGACGGCGGGTCTGGAGAAAAACTGTTTTTT

abundance: NA
d_gene: NA
j_gene: TRBJ1-5
v_gene: TRBV2
CDR3aa: CASKEEPGQPQHF
CDR3nt: TGTGCCAGCAAAGAAGAGCCGGGACAGCCCCAGCATTTT

abundance: NA
d_gene: TRBD2
j_gene: TRBJ2-3
v_gene: TRBV2
CDR3aa: CASRATTSGGGGTQYF
CDR3nt: TGTGCCAGCCGTGCGACGACTAGCGGGGGAGGAGGTACGCAGTATTTT

abundance: once
d_gene: TRBD2
j_gene: TRBJ2-7
v_gene: TRBV5-6
CDR3aa: CASKIASGIYEQYF
CDR3nt: TGTGCCAGCAAAATTGCTAGCGGCATATACGAGCAGTACTTC

abundance: NA
d_gene: NA
j_gene: TRBJ1-2
v_gene: TRBV2
CDR3aa: CASSGQGYGYTF
CDR3nt: TGTGCCAGCAGTGGGCAGGGCTATGGCTACACCTTC

abundance: NA
d_gene: NA
j_gene: TRBJ2-7
v_gene: TRBV11-2
CDR3aa: CASSFERRNYEQYF
CDR3nt: TGTGCCAGCAGCTTTGAGCGGCGGAACTACGAGCAGTACTTC

abundance: NA
d_gene: NA
j_gene: TRBJ1-4
v_gene: TRBV19
CDR3aa: CASCPGGLNEKLFF
CDR3nt: TGTGCCAGTTGTCCGGGAGGACTTAATGAAAAACTGTTTTTT

abundance: few
d_gene: NA
j_gene: TRBJ1-4
v_gene: TRBV10-1
CDR3aa: CASSTGASNEKLFF
CDR3nt: TGCGCCAGCTCAACAGGAGCCTCTAATGAAAAACTGTTTTTT

abundance: NA
d_gene: TRBD1
j_gene: TRBJ2-3
v_gene: TRBV9
CDR3aa: CASSATTRTGGPDTQYF
CDR3nt: TGTGCCAGCAGCGCCACCACCAGGACAGGGGGCCCAGATACGCAGTATTTT

abundance: NA
d_gene: TRBD1
j_gene: TRBJ2-7
v_gene: TRBV29-1
CDR3aa: CSVRTDLGQGAWYF
CDR3nt: TGCAGCGTTAGAACGGACCTGGGACAGGGGGCTTGGTACTTC

abundance: NA
d_gene: TRBD1
j_gene: TRBJ1-3
v_gene: TRBV10-3
CDR3aa: CAISADRGSGNTIYF
CDR3nt: TGTGCCATCAGTGCCGACAGGGGCTCTGGAAACACCATATATTTT

abundance: NA
d_gene: NA
j_gene: TRBJ2-5
v_gene: TRBV10-3
CDR3aa: CAIREGPQGRETQYF
CDR3nt: TGTGCCATCAGAGAGGGGCCCCAAGGGAGAGAGACCCAGTACTTC

abundance: NA
d_gene: TRBD1
j_gene: TRBJ2-1
v_gene: TRBV11-1
CDR3aa: CASSLYQGQIQFF
CDR3nt: TGTGCCAGCAGCTTATACCAGGGACAGATACAGTTCTTC

abundance: once
d_gene: TRBD1
j_gene: TRBJ1-1
v_gene: TRBV9
CDR3aa: CASSPNGGQGGTEAFF
CDR3nt: TGTGCCAGCAGCCCCAACGGGGGACAGGGGGGCACTGAAGCTTTCTTT